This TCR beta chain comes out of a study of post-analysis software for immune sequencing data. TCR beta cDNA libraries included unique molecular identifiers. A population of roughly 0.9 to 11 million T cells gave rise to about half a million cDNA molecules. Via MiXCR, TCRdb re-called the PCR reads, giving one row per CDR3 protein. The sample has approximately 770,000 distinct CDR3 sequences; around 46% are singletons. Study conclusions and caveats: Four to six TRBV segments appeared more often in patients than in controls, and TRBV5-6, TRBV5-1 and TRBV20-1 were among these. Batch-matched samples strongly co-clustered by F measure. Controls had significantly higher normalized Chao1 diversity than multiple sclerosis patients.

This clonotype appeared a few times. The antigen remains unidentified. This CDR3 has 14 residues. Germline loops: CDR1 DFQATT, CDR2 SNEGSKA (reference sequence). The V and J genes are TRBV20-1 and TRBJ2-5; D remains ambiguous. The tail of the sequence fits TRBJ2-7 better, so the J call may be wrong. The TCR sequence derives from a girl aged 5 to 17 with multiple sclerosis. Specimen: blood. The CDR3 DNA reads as TGCAGTGCTAGGGAACTACTTCAACCCTACGAGCAGTACTTC. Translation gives CSARELLQPYEQYF.